Described below is a single T cell receptor (beta chain) sequence and its context. V lost 4 bases to trimming and J lost 3 bases, with 12 bases between them. Germline V gene sequence: CDR1 SNHLY, CDR2 FYNNEI. This CDR3 has 14 amino acids. This record comes from a study of blood T cell repertoires in COVID-19. Study at large: PBMCs, B-cell-depleted T cells, or T cells provided the cDNA or gDNA that made up the material.

This table comes from immunoSEQ multiplex PCR, and its TCRdb copy is limited to in-frame clones, with some not included. The table includes 180,000 or so clones, less than 90% detected once. Sequencing was performed on peripheral blood. The rearrangement joins TRBV2 to TRBJ1-1; weak D call: TRBD1 (5 bases). The receptor was derived from a woman in her sixties or seventies with COVID-19, enrolled during active disease. CDR3 DNA: TGTGCCAGCAGTGTGTGGCAGGGCGACACTGAAGCTTTCTTT. It encodes CASSVWQGDTEAFF.